This TCR beta chain comes out of a study of neoadjuvant anti-PD-1 for oral cavity cancer. Across the whole study: Non-progressing patients received a fourth nivolumab dose near day 43, then surgery on days 50-56.

Germline V gives CDR1 WSHSY, CDR2 SAAADI. Trimming stripped 1 base from V and 3 bases from J, with 7 bases between. This CDR3 has 14 amino acids. Study-wide findings and caveats: Non-responders to neoadjuvant nivolumab had significantly more clonal PBMC T cells than responders.

These newly diagnosed stage II-IVA oral cavity squamous cell carcinoma patients had no prior systemic or radiation treatment. About this clone: Antigen specificity is unknown.

The assay was immunoSEQ multiplex PCR, and TCRdb's table has in-frame clones only and misses some. Of about 72,000 clones listed, 65% to 85% are singletons. The sequence was obtained from a person between 40 and 85 years old with oral cavity squamous cell carcinoma. V usage is TRBV10-2 and J usage is TRBJ1-5; D call uncertain. The source material was PBMCs, sampled before nivolumab (anti-PD-1) treatment. CDR3 sequence: CASSELRDNQPQHF. The CDR3 nucleotides are TGCGCCAGCAGTGAGTTGAGGGACAATCAGCCCCAGCATTTT.